This passage covers 21 T cell receptor beta chains from one sample sequenced in a study of cytomegalovirus exposure and HLA in healthy donors. The table came from immunoSEQ multiplex PCR; TCRdb's copy has only in-frame clones and leaves some out. The repertoire holds about 200,000 clones, with over 75% as singletons. Material: PBMCs. The receptor source for this set is a woman between 18 and 29 years old in good health and CMV-seropositive.

The chain recombines TRBV6-5 with TRBJ2-7; 9 bases align to TRBD1. The CDR3 sequence is 13 residues long. CDR1 and CDR2 from the germline V gene are MNHEY and SVGAGI. Trimming at V came to 5 bases and at J to 5 bases, leaving 4 bases not matched to a gene. For the CDR3, the DNA is TGTGCCAGCAGTCCCGGGACAGGGAACGAGCAGTACTTC. Its protein product is CASSPGTGNEQYF.

V gene TRBV11-2 combines with J gene TRBJ1-5; TRBD1 aligns across 8 bases. This CDR3 has 18 residues. Germline CDR1 and CDR2: SGHAT and FQNNGV. The V segment lost 1 base and the J segment 0 bases; nucleotides outside the gene matches: 8. The chain's CDR3 is CASSLGQGSLRSNQPQHF. The CDR3 DNA reads TGTGCCAGCAGCTTAGGACAGGGGTCATTGCGTAGCAATCAGCCCCAGCATTTT.

This clone appeared a single time. The chain has TRBV2 and TRBJ1-1; 7 nucleotides match TRBD1. The CDR3 loop spans 14 amino acids. The germline CDR1 and CDR2 sequences are SNHLY and FYNNEI. V dropped 7 bases and J dropped 4; count of bases not matched to a gene: 9. The CDR3 DNA follows: TGTGCCAGCAACCAAGACAGGGCGAGCACTGAAGCTTTCTTT. This sequence encodes CASNQDRASTEAFF.

The chain employs TRBV30 and TRBJ1-2; possibly TRBD1 for D (6 bases). CDR1 and CDR2 (germline): GTSNPN, SVGIG (reference sequence). The CDR3 has 15 residues. Trimming stripped 0 bases from V and 4 bases from J, with 15 bases between. This CDR3 reads CAWSVLQGLPYGYTF. CDR3 DNA sequence: TGTGCCTGGAGTGTACTTCAGGGGCTCCCCTATGGCTACACCTTC.

This clone has only a few counts. The V gene is TRBV19, the J gene TRBJ2-3; TRBD2 matches at 9 bases. The CDR3 sequence is 15 residues long. Looked up from germline, CDR1 is LNHDA and CDR2 is SQIVND (reference sequence). The V gene end was trimmed by 5 bases and the J gene end by 2 bases; junction bases not matched to a gene: 5. The CDR3 bases are TGTGCCAGTAGTGGGGTAGCGGGAGCCACAGATACGCAGTATTTT. Residues: CASSGVAGATDTQYF.

The V and J genes are TRBV30 and TRBJ2-7; D possibly corresponds to TRBD1 (5 bases). From germline, CDR1 is GTSNPN and CDR2 SVGIG (reference sequence). The V and J ends lost 1 base and 2 bases respectively, with 15 bases between them. CDR3 length: 15 amino acids. The DNA for the CDR3 is TGTGCCTGGAGTGACCAGACAGCATTACCCTACGAGCAGTACTTC. Its translation: CAWSDQTALPYEQYF.

On this clone: Other DNA sequences in this sample translate to the same CDR3. The chain couples TRBV18 to TRBJ1-4; 8 nucleotides agree with TRBD1. Germline V gene lookup returns CDR1 KGHSH and CDR2 LQKENI. The CDR3 contains 14 residues. The V gene end was trimmed by 3 bases and the J gene end by 5 bases; junction bases not matched to a gene: 2. For the CDR3, the DNA is TGTGCCAGCTCACCGGACAGGGCCAATGAAAAACTGTTTTTT. Amino acids: CASSPDRANEKLFF.

The chain has TRBV5-1 and TRBJ2-7; TRBD2 is a possible D gene (6 bases). This CDR3 is built from 15 residues. Germline V gene data show CDR1 as SGHRS and CDR2 as YFSETQ. The V end lost 0 bases, the J end lost 6 bases, and 16 bases lay between the germline ends. The CDR3 reads CASSLGGGVRGEQYF. The CDR3, as DNA: TGCGCCAGCAGCTTGGGCGGCGGGGTTCGGGGCGAGCAGTACTTC.

CDR3 region: CASSPGTSGQETQYF. Here the CDR3 DNA reads TGTGCCAGCAGCCCGGGGACTAGCGGCCAAGAGACCCAGTACTTC. The rearrangement links TRBV7-6 to TRBJ2-5, with 11 bases fitting TRBD2. J was trimmed by 1 base and V by 5 bases; bases with no gene match: 3. Germline loops: CDR1 SGHVS, CDR2 FNYEAQ. The CDR3 has 15 residues.

This rearrangement joins TRBV7-2 to TRBJ2-6, with unresolved D. The V end was cut by 1 base, the J end by 0 bases, with 4 bases between. Per the germline V gene, CDR1 is SGHTA and CDR2 is FQGNSA. CDR3 size: 15 residues. The CDR3 loop reads CASSLGSSGANVLTF. CDR3 nucleotides: TGTGCCAGCAGCTTAGGGAGCTCTGGGGCCAACGTCCTGACTTTC.

The chain is built from TRBV2 and TRBJ2-7; no clear D gene. V was trimmed by 2 bases and J by 5 bases, leaving 13 bases between them. Germline V gene lookup returns CDR1 SNHLY and CDR2 FYNNEI. The CDR3 is 14 amino acids. The CDR3 nucleotides read TGTGCCAGCAGTGAAAAAGTTTCTGTAGACGAGCAGTACTTC. Its protein is CASSEKVSVDEQYF.

The chain uses TRBV29-1 and TRBJ1-1; 7 bases are shared with TRBD1. V lost 3 bases, J lost 4 bases, and 5 bases stayed unmatched. The V gene's germline CDR1 is SQVTM and CDR2 ANQGSEA. This CDR3 is 13 amino acids long. The CDR3 is CSVDSQGGTEAFF. The CDR3 nucleotides are TGCAGCGTTGACTCGCAGGGGGGCACTGAAGCTTTCTTT. Combining the CDR3 with reference TRBV29-1 and TRBJ1-1 gives the whole variable domain SAVISQKPSRDICQRGTSLTIQCQVDSQVTMMFWYRQQPGQSLTLIATANQGSEATYESGFVIDKFPISRPNLTFSTLTVSNMSPEDSSIYLCSVDSQGGTEAFFGQGTRLTVV.

V usage is TRBV5-4 and J usage is TRBJ1-2; a weak D match, TRBD1 (6 bases). CDR3 length equals 13 residues. V was pared by 4 bases and J by 4 bases, with 11 bases between. Germline V gives CDR1 SGHNT, CDR2 YYREEE (reference sequence). CDR3 residues: CASSGSDSYGYTF. In nucleotides, the CDR3 is TGTGCCAGCAGCGGCTCGGACAGCTATGGCTACACCTTC.

The chain uses TRBV27 and TRBJ2-7; D call uncertain. From germline, CDR1 is MNHEY and CDR2 SMNVEV (reference sequence). This CDR3 is 11 amino acids long. Trimming took off 6 bases at V and 5 bases at J, with 8 bases between the two ends. CDR3 residues: CASSHRDEQYF. CDR3 coding DNA: TGTGCCAGCAGCCACCGGGACGAGCAGTACTTC.

Only a few counts were recorded for this clone. This chain links TRBV29-1 with TRBJ2-3; TRBD2 aligns across 8 bases. There are 15 residues in the CDR3. Trimming cost V 6 bases and J 4 bases; bases outside gene matches: 12. CDR1 and CDR2 (germline): SQVTM, ANQGSEA. CDR3: CSVPPGLAGADTQYF. The CDR3 nucleotides read TGCAGCGTCCCTCCCGGGCTAGCGGGCGCAGATACGCAGTATTTT.

This clone showed up just once. The chain joins TRBV5-1 to TRBJ2-7; 11 bases map to TRBD2. Germline CDR1 reads SGHRS; CDR2 reads YFSETQ. Germline trimming cut 4 bases from V and 3 bases from J; bases unmatched to any gene: 3. The length of the CDR3 is 14 residues. As DNA, the CDR3 is TGCGCCAGCAGCCCCGGGACTAGCGGCTACGAGCAGTACTTC. This codes for CASSPGTSGYEQYF.

CDR3 nucleotides: TGTGCCAGCAGCCCGGGCCCAGGGGGTGAGTCCTACGAGCAGTACTTC. This translates into CASSPGPGGESYEQYF. V usage is TRBV9 and J usage is TRBJ2-7, with 7 positions matching TRBD1. Losses at the gene ends were 4 bases for V and 1 base for J; bases not matched to a gene: 11. CDR3 length: 16 residues. The germline CDR1 and CDR2 sequences are SGDLS and YYNGEE.

J is TRBJ2-1 and V is TRBV18, with D possibly being TRBD1 (5 bases). The V gene lost 3 bases and the J gene lost 4 bases, with 19 bases spanning the gap. Germline V gene lookup returns CDR1 KGHSH and CDR2 LQKENI. The CDR3 sequence is 17 residues long. The CDR3 protein is CASSPTPPGIDYNEQFF. The DNA of the CDR3 is TGTGCCAGCTCACCCACTCCGCCAGGGATCGATTACAATGAGCAGTTCTTC.

The chain employs TRBV28 and TRBJ1-2, with D possibly TRBD1 on 5 matching bases. With 7 bases removed from V and 8 bases from J, the gap between germline ends came to 14 bases. From germline, CDR1 is MDHEN and CDR2 SYDVKM. CDR3 length: 12 residues. The CDR3 DNA is TGTGCCAGCACCTTCCAGGGAACAGGCTACACCTTC. This sequence encodes CASTFQGTGYTF.

This rearrangement joins TRBV28 to TRBJ2-2; 10 positions agree with TRBD2. V was clipped by 2 bases and J by 6 bases; unmatched bases: 12. Germline loops: CDR1 MDHEN, CDR2 SYDVKM. There are 18 residues in the CDR3. CDR3 sequence reads: CASSLVFSGRASSGELFF. CDR3 DNA: TGTGCCAGCAGTTTAGTGTTCAGCGGGAGGGCCTCGTCCGGGGAGCTGTTTTTT.

The chain employs TRBV28 and TRBJ1-1, with 7 bases lining up with TRBD1. In germline, CDR1 is MDHEN, CDR2 SYDVKM. This CDR3 spans 14 amino acids. J was trimmed by 12 bases and V by 3 bases; bases with no gene match: 13. The CDR3 coding sequence is TGTGCCAGCAGTTTGAGATGGGACAGTAAGCTAACTTTCTTT. This translates into CASSLRWDSKLTFF.